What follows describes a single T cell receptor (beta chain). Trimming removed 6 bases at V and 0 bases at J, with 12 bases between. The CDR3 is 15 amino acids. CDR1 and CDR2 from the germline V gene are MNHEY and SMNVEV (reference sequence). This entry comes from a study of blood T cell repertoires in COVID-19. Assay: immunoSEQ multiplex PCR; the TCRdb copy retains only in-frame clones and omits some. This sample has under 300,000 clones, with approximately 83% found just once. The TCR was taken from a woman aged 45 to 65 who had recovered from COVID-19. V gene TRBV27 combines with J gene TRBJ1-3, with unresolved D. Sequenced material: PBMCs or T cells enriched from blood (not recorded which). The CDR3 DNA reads TGTGCCAGCAGCACCGAGGTCACCTCTGGAAACACCATATATTTT. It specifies CASSTEVTSGNTIYF.